The 26 T cell receptor beta chains below come from one sample, sequenced in a study of shared clonotypes between healthy human individuals. The data were produced by immunoSEQ multiplex PCR, yet TCRdb's version contains in-frame clones alone and is incomplete. The sample holds approximately 980,000 clones, about 80% seen once. The specimen sequenced was memory CD4+ T cells sorted from blood. The subset was: CD45RA-negative fraction. The origin of the receptors is a man aged 18-30 years in good health.

This chain uses TRBV5-5 with TRBJ2-4; 8 bases agree with TRBD2. With V trimmed by 5 bases and J by 7 bases, 11 bases remained unmatched. CDR3 size: 15 residues. Germline CDR1 SGHKS, CDR2 YYEKEE (reference sequence). The CDR3 sequence is CASRETSGATNIQYF. CDR3 bases: TGTGCCAGCAGAGAAACTAGCGGAGCTACTAACATTCAGTACTTC. The full variable domain, with the rest looked up from reference TRBV5-5 and TRBJ2-4, is DAGVTQSPTHLIKTRGQQVTLRCSPISGHKSVSWYQQVLGQGPQFIFQYYEKEERGRGNFPDRFSARQFPNYSSELNVNALLLGDSALYLCASRETSGATNIQYFGAGTRLSVL.

This clone has only a few counts. The chain is built from TRBV19 and TRBJ1-6; possibly TRBD1 for D (6 bases). The germline V gene encodes CDR1 LNHDA and CDR2 SQIVND (reference sequence). The CDR3 contains 14 residues. The V end lost 6 bases, the J end lost 9 bases, and 15 bases lay between the germline ends. DNA of the CDR3: TGTGCCAGTAGGCAAGGGGGGCAGTTTTCACCCCTCCACTTT. It is translated as CASRQGGQFSPLHF.

Notes on this clone: The sample carries other DNA sequences with the same CDR3. The chain couples TRBV5-1 to TRBJ2-1; D call uncertain. The length of the CDR3 is 15 residues. CDR1 and CDR2 from the germline V gene are SGHRS and YFSETQ. V shed 0 bases and J shed 0 bases, with 7 bases lying between them. The CDR3 DNA reads TGCGCCAGCAGCTTGGGAGAGAGCTCCTACAATGAGCAGTTCTTC. Its translation is CASSLGESSYNEQFF. Together with reference TRBV5-1 and TRBJ2-1, the CDR3 gives the full variable domain: KAGVTQTPRYLIKTRGQQVTLSCSPISGHRSVSWYQQTPGQGLQFLFEYFSETQRNKGNFPGRFSGRQFSNSRSEMNVSTLELGDSALYLCASSLGESSYNEQFFGPGTRLTVL.

The rearrangement uses TRBV11-2 and TRBJ2-3, with D unclear. The length of the CDR3 is 14 residues. V shed 3 bases and J shed 0 bases, with 7 bases lying between them. Germline V CDR1 and CDR2: SGHAT, FQNNGV. The DNA of the CDR3 is TGTGCCAGCAGCTTCGCCCCAAGCACAGATACGCAGTATTTT. Translated, it gives CASSFAPSTDTQYF.

This sequence joins TRBV5-1 and TRBJ1-3; TRBD1 aligns across 10 bases. With 2 bases clipped from V and 3 bases from J, the junction kept 11 bases outside the gene matches. Germline V gives CDR1 SGHRS, CDR2 YFSETQ. This CDR3 has 18 residues. In DNA form, the CDR3 reads TGCGCCAGCAGCTTAGAAGCTCCGACAGGGGGCAGTGGAAACACCATATATTTT. This encodes CASSLEAPTGGSGNTIYF.

The V and J genes are TRBV28 and TRBJ1-4; the D is unclear. The length of the CDR3 is 14 residues. Deletions cut 5 bases from V and 7 bases from J, with 14 bases between. Germline assignment: CDR1 MDHEN and CDR2 SYDVKM. The CDR3 reads CASSNGFGREKLFF. In DNA, the CDR3 is TGTGCCAGCAGTAACGGATTCGGTCGTGAAAAACTGTTTTTT.

The chain is built from TRBV29-1 and TRBJ2-2, with D tentatively TRBD1 (6 bases). The V end lost 7 bases, the J end lost 6 bases, and 15 bases lay between the germline ends. This CDR3 comprises 13 residues. Germline-derived CDR1 and CDR2 are SQVTM and ANQGSEA. The CDR3 nucleotides read TGCAGCGCCAACTACAGGGAAGCCGGGGAGCTGTTTTTT. Translated: CSANYREAGELFF.

This clone was detected a few times. This chain connects TRBV6-1 to TRBJ1-5; TRBD1 matches 11 bases. With 5 bases clipped from V and 7 bases from J, the junction kept 7 bases outside the gene matches. The germline CDR1 and CDR2 sequences are MNHNS and SASEGT. CDR3 length equals 15 residues. This CDR3 reads CASSFSGTGGQPQHF. In DNA, the CDR3 is TGTGCCAGCAGTTTTTCCGGGACAGGGGGACAGCCCCAGCATTTT.

This chain connects TRBV9 to TRBJ2-3; 8 positions agree with TRBD1. J was trimmed by 1 base and V by 0 bases; bases with no gene match: 4. CDR3 length equals 16 residues. Germline CDR1 and CDR2: SGDLS and YYNGEE. CDR3 loop: CASSVEPGQGTDTQYF. The CDR3 DNA follows: TGTGCCAGCAGCGTAGAACCGGGACAGGGCACAGATACGCAGTATTTT.

This rearrangement joins TRBV5-1 to TRBJ2-7; 9 positions agree with TRBD2. Germline CDR1 reads SGHRS; CDR2 reads YFSETQ. The CDR3 sequence is 15 residues long. The J segment lost 0 bases and the V segment lost 1 base, leaving 2 bases of the junction unmatched. The CDR3 is CASSLLAGTSYEQYF. In nucleotides, the CDR3 is TGCGCCAGCAGCTTGCTAGCGGGGACCTCCTACGAGCAGTACTTC.

The genes are TRBV5-4 and TRBJ2-5, with TRBD1 matching 8 bases. Unmatched junction bases numbered 10, after V lost 4 bases and J lost 5 bases. Looked up from germline, CDR1 is SGHNT and CDR2 is YYREEE (reference sequence). The CDR3 runs 15 residues. This CDR3 is CASSQTGGRGETQYF. The CDR3 bases are TGTGCCAGCAGCCAAACAGGGGGTAGAGGTGAGACCCAGTACTTC.

The rearrangement uses TRBV5-1 and TRBJ2-7; D might be TRBD2 (7 bases). The CDR3 consists of 13 residues. Trimming pared 4 bases from V and 5 bases from J, leaving 13 bases between. Germline V gene lookup returns CDR1 SGHRS and CDR2 YFSETQ. The CDR3 sequence is CASSPGGLHEQYF. The CDR3 coding sequence is TGCGCCAGCAGCCCGGGGGGCTTGCACGAGCAGTACTTC.

This clone has at least ten counts. The chain uses TRBV29-1 and TRBJ2-1; no firm D call. The V end was cut by 8 bases, the J end by 4 bases, with 6 bases between. Germline V CDR1 and CDR2: SQVTM, ANQGSEA. This CDR3 spans 10 amino acids. The CDR3 sequence is CSSGYNEQFF. The CDR3 DNA reads TGCAGCTCGGGTTACAATGAGCAGTTCTTC.

The chain joins TRBV6-1 to TRBJ1-5; no clear D gene. Trimming removed 4 bases at V and 2 bases at J, with 15 bases between. Looked up from germline, CDR1 is MNHNS and CDR2 is SASEGT. This CDR3 spans 16 amino acids. The CDR3 nucleotides read TGTGCCAGCAGTGGCCGGATGCCGAGTGGCAATCAGCCCCAGCATTTT. Its protein product is CASSGRMPSGNQPQHF.

V usage is TRBV6-4 and J usage is TRBJ1-5; TRBD1 matches at 9 bases. Germline-derived CDR1 and CDR2 are MRHNA and SNTAGT. The length of the CDR3 is 13 residues. V lost 5 bases, J lost 10 bases, and 6 bases stayed unmatched. CDR3 region: CASSPGQGFPQHF. The CDR3 nucleotides are TGTGCCAGCAGTCCGGGACAGGGCTTCCCCCAGCATTTT.

The gene calls are TRBV27 and TRBJ1-6, with 10 bases matching TRBD1. CDR3 length: 20 residues. The ends lost 2 bases at V and 7 bases at J; junction bases unmatched: 17. Germline-derived CDR1 and CDR2 are MNHEY and SMNVEV (reference sequence). In DNA, the CDR3 is TGTGCCAGCAGTTTAAAAGTCTCCGGGACAGGGGATATTAGAAATTCACCCCTCCACTTT. The encoded protein is CASSLKVSGTGDIRNSPLHF.

Regarding this clone: In the same sample, other DNA sequences code for this CDR3. V usage is TRBV9 and J usage is TRBJ2-5; the D gene is possibly TRBD1 (6 bases). V gave up 2 bases and J gave up 2 bases, with 7 bases separating them. Germline CDR1 reads SGDLS; CDR2 reads YYNGEE. The CDR3 spans 13 residues. The CDR3 sequence: CASSVGQQETQYF. The CDR3 nucleotides are TGTGCCAGCAGCGTCGGACAGCAAGAGACCCAGTACTTC.

This rearrangement joins TRBV28 to TRBJ1-4; no definite D call. Trimming shortened V by 10 bases and J by 7 bases, and 16 bases separated the two germline ends. Germline-derived CDR1 and CDR2 are MDHEN and SYDVKM. This CDR3 comprises 13 residues. DNA for the CDR3: TGTGCCACCTACCGGGCGTTGGGTGAAAAACTGTTTTTT. Protein product: CATYRALGEKLFF.

The gene calls are TRBV6-7 and TRBJ1-5; D gene unclear. TRBV6-7 is designated an ORF whose function remains uncertain. The CDR3 extends over 15 amino acids. V lost 4 bases to trimming and J lost 4 bases, with 14 bases between them. For the CDR3, the DNA is TGTGCCAGCAGTTCTGACTCGGTCCTTAATCAGCCCCAGCATTTT. Its translation: CASSSDSVLNQPQHF.

This clone was seen just once. The chain uses TRBV5-1 and TRBJ2-7; possible D gene TRBD1, 6 bases. This CDR3 is 15 amino acids long. The V gene's germline CDR1 is SGHRS and CDR2 YFSETQ. V was cut by 0 bases and J by 3 bases, with 13 bases left in between. CDR3 coding DNA: TGCGCCAGCAGCTTGGCCAGTGGACAGTTCTACGAGCAGTACTTC. It encodes CASSLASGQFYEQYF. Full variable domain (outside the CDR3, taken from reference TRBV5-1 and TRBJ2-7): KAGVTQTPRYLIKTRGQQVTLSCSPISGHRSVSWYQQTPGQGLQFLFEYFSETQRNKGNFPGRFSGRQFSNSRSEMNVSTLELGDSALYLCASSLASGQFYEQYFGPGTRLTVT.

The rearrangement links TRBV7-2 to TRBJ2-7; D possibly corresponds to TRBD1 (6 bases). CDR3 size: 18 residues. The germline V gene has CDR1 SGHTA and CDR2 FQGNSA. V lost 1 base and J 2 bases, leaving 21 bases between the germline ends. The CDR3 DNA reads as TGTGCCAGCAGCTTAGTTGGTAGCAAAGGGGGTTCCACCTACGAGCAGTACTTC. Translating gives CASSLVGSKGGSTYEQYF.

The gene calls are TRBV6-5 and TRBJ1-1; 7 bases align to TRBD1. The CDR3 extends over 15 amino acids. Germline V gene sequence: CDR1 MNHEY, CDR2 SVGAGI. V dropped 6 bases and J dropped 2; count of bases not matched to a gene: 9. CDR3 residues: CASRPPGTVNTEAFF. The CDR3 coding sequence is TGTGCCAGCAGACCCCCCGGGACAGTCAACACTGAAGCTTTCTTT.

The chain recombines TRBV15 with TRBJ2-7; D perhaps matches TRBD2 (8 bases). The CDR3 totals 16 residues. Trimming left V 9 bases short and J 5 bases short, with 26 bases between. Germline V gene sequence: CDR1 LNHNV, CDR2 YYDKDF (reference sequence). The CDR3 sequence is CATTTGVAGGYHEQYF. CDR3 in DNA: TGTGCCACTACTACAGGGGTGGCGGGAGGTTACCACGAGCAGTACTTC.

V usage is TRBV11-2 and J usage is TRBJ1-5, with 9 bases that match TRBD1. The CDR3 runs 14 residues. Germline trimming cut 5 bases from V and 5 bases from J; bases unmatched to any gene: 4. In germline, CDR1 is SGHAT, CDR2 FQNNGV. As DNA, the CDR3 is TGTGCCAGCAGCCCAGGACAGGGGCATCAGCCCCAGCATTTT. Its protein is CASSPGQGHQPQHF.

This chain connects TRBV5-4 to TRBJ2-7, with D possibly being TRBD1 (5 bases). The V gene's germline CDR1 is SGHNT and CDR2 YYREEE (reference sequence). The CDR3 contains 14 residues. V lost 4 bases to trimming and J lost 7 bases, with 18 bases between them. The CDR3 protein is CASSLGRGPREQYF. DNA for the CDR3: TGTGCCAGCAGCCTAGGAAGGGGCCCTCGGGAGCAGTACTTC.

Concerning this clone: The same CDR3 can be traced to other DNA sequences in this sample. The chain links TRBV20-1 to TRBJ2-7, with D unresolved. Germline V gene lookup returns CDR1 DFQATT and CDR2 SNEGSKA (reference sequence). The V and J ends lost 3 bases and 1 base respectively, with 4 bases between them. This CDR3 has 11 amino acids. The CDR3 DNA sequence: TGCAGTGCTAGGGGGTCCTACGAGCAGTACTTC. Encoded protein: CSARGSYEQYF.